Shown below are 17 T cell receptor beta chains from a single sample sequenced in a study of Ad26.COV2.S vaccination and SARS-CoV-2 variants. Clones were sequenced by immunoSEQ multiplex PCR, and TCRdb holds only the in-frame ones, with some missing. The sample carries roughly 350,000 clones, around 89% recorded once. The treatment denotes: roughly 18 received Ad26.COV2.S at low or high dose, single or two shots; five or six received placebo; per-sample allocation not given. Sampling was done on day 63 after the first vaccine or placebo injection. The material sequenced was peripheral blood, taken in a trial of Ad26.COV2.S vaccine versus placebo. The receptors stem from a person between 18 and 59 years old who received the Ad26.COV2.S COVID-19 vaccine or a placebo.

The chain links TRBV7-9 to TRBJ2-7; 9 bases align to TRBD1. After removal of 2 bases from V and 3 bases from J, the junction contained 8 bases not matched to a gene. The CDR3 contains 16 residues. The V gene's germline CDR1 is SEHNR and CDR2 FQNEAQ (reference sequence). This chain's CDR3 is CASSLNRGLSVYEQYF. The CDR3 coding sequence is TGTGCCAGCAGCTTAAACAGGGGGCTTAGTGTCTACGAGCAGTACTTC.

The V call is TRBV13, the J call TRBJ2-1, with D possibly TRBD2 on 7 matching bases. Per the germline V gene, CDR1 is PRHDT and CDR2 is FYEKMQ (reference sequence). This CDR3 comprises 16 residues. V lost 3 bases to trimming and J lost 2 bases, with 14 bases between them. Here the CDR3 DNA reads TGTGCCAGCAGCTTTGGTGAAGGGGGGGCCTACAATGAGCAGTTCTTC. Its protein is CASSFGEGGAYNEQFF.

The J gene is TRBJ1-6, the V gene TRBV6-5; 7 positions agree with TRBD1. CDR1 and CDR2 from the germline V gene are MNHEY and SVGAGI. This CDR3 spans 13 amino acids. V shed 8 bases and J 6 bases; nucleotides not matched to a gene: 4. CDR3 nucleotide sequence: TGTGCCAGCGACCGGGACAGTAATTCACCCCTCCACTTT. Its translation: CASDRDSNSPLHF.

The chain recombines TRBV6-5 with TRBJ2-7; 11 bases line up with TRBD2. Germline lookup yields CDR1 MNHEY and CDR2 SVGAGI. The CDR3 runs 15 residues. Germline trimming cut 6 bases from V and 5 bases from J; bases unmatched to any gene: 9. CDR3 nucleotide sequence: TGTGCCAGCAGGACGATAGCGGGAGGGATGAACGAGCAGTACTTC. Its protein product is CASRTIAGGMNEQYF.

CDR3: CASSTGRQPQHF. The CDR3 DNA reads TGTGCCAGCAGTACAGGGCGGCAGCCCCAGCATTTT. The chain employs TRBV28 and TRBJ1-5, with D possibly TRBD1 on 6 matching bases. Germline CDR1 MDHEN, CDR2 SYDVKM. Trimming removed 5 bases at V and 7 bases at J, with 9 bases between. The CDR3 extends over 12 amino acids.

The chain employs TRBV5-1 and TRBJ2-1, with D perhaps matching TRBD1 (6 bases). Trimming removed 4 bases at V and 0 bases at J, with 17 bases between. This CDR3 is 17 amino acids long. CDR1 is SGHRS and CDR2 is YFSETQ in the germline V gene. The CDR3 loop is CASSPREQGFSYNEQFF. CDR3 coding DNA: TGCGCCAGCAGCCCGAGGGAACAGGGTTTCTCCTACAATGAGCAGTTCTTC.

The chain has TRBV4-1 and TRBJ1-5; no firm D call. CDR1 is MGHRA, CDR2 YSYEKL, per germline. Trimming took 0 bases from V and 0 from J, leaving 12 bases between them. CDR3 size: 17 residues. CDR3 nucleotides: TGCGCCAGCAGCCAAGAATCGTCATTCCATAGCAATCAGCCCCAGCATTTT. This encodes CASSQESSFHSNQPQHF.

The J gene is TRBJ2-3, the V gene TRBV19, with no clear D. Germline lookup yields CDR1 LNHDA and CDR2 SQIVND (reference sequence). V was cut by 5 bases and J by 4 bases, with 10 bases left in between. The CDR3 is 13 amino acids. In nucleotides, the CDR3 is TGTGCCAGTAGTTCCCGAGGCCCAGATACGCAGTATTTT. The encoded protein is CASSSRGPDTQYF.

V gene TRBV10-3 combines with J gene TRBJ1-1, with 9 bases fitting TRBD1. J was trimmed by 2 bases and V by 0 bases; bases with no gene match: 7. Germline V gene lookup returns CDR1 ENHRY and CDR2 SYGVKD. The CDR3 runs to 17 residues. The CDR3 region is CAISESPIQGANTEAFF. The DNA of the CDR3 is TGTGCCATCAGTGAGTCGCCTATACAGGGGGCAAACACTGAAGCTTTCTTT.

The CDR3 region is CASSQDGGGDQETQYF. The DNA of the CDR3 is TGTGCCAGCAGCCAAGACGGCGGGGGAGATCAAGAGACCCAGTACTTC. This chain links TRBV4-2 with TRBJ2-5, with 7 bases lining up with TRBD2. The CDR3 is made up of 16 amino acids. Germline CDR1 LGHNA, CDR2 YNFKEQ. V was pared by 0 bases and J by 2 bases, with 6 bases of the junction left unmatched.

V gene TRBV2 combines with J gene TRBJ1-1, with 7 positions matching TRBD1. The germline V gene encodes CDR1 SNHLY and CDR2 FYNNEI. V shed 8 bases, J shed 1 base, and the junction held 4 bases outside the gene matches. The CDR3 is 13 residues long. The CDR3 reads CASGGQANTEAFF. DNA of the CDR3: TGTGCCAGCGGCGGACAGGCGAACACTGAAGCTTTCTTT. The full variable domain, its missing parts supplied by reference TRBV2 and TRBJ1-1, is EPEVTQTPSHQVTQMGQEVILRCVPISNHLYFYWYRQILGQKVEFLVSFYNNEISEKSEIFDDQFSVERPDGSNFTLKIRSTKLEDSAMYFCASGGQANTEAFFGQGTRLTVV.

This clone was counted only a few times. CDR3 nucleotide sequence: TGTGCCAGTAGTATGCACACAACCTCAACTAATGAAAAACTGTTTTTT. It is translated as CASSMHTTSTNEKLFF. This rearrangement joins TRBV19 to TRBJ1-4; D not certain. Germline V gene sequence: CDR1 LNHDA, CDR2 SQIVND (reference sequence). The CDR3 consists of 16 residues. The V gene lost 3 bases and the J gene lost 0 bases, with 11 bases spanning the gap.

The chain carries TRBV7-9 and TRBJ2-3; TRBD1 matches at 8 bases. This CDR3 region has 14 residues. CDR1 and CDR2 (germline): SEHNR, FQNEAQ (reference sequence). V trimming: 3 bases; J trimming: 2 bases; junction bases outside the gene matches: 1. CDR3 protein: CASSFQGATDTQYF. The DNA of the CDR3 is TGTGCCAGCAGCTTCCAGGGGGCCACAGATACGCAGTATTTT.

The chain carries TRBV18 and TRBJ2-7; D remains unclear. The CDR3 contains 11 residues. Per the germline V gene, CDR1 is KGHSH and CDR2 is LQKENI. The germline V and J ends were trimmed by 8 bases and 5 bases, with 10 bases remaining between them. The CDR3 DNA sequence: TGTGCCAGCCGCGACGTAAACGAGCAGTACTTC. This translates into CASRDVNEQYF.

The chain carries TRBV5-1 and TRBJ2-7, with D uncertain. The germline V gene has CDR1 SGHRS and CDR2 YFSETQ. V was cut by 4 bases and J by 5 bases, with 13 bases left in between. The CDR3 covers 13 residues. The CDR3 DNA is TGCGCCAGCAGCACGGGCCCTATTCACGAGCAGTACTTC. This translates into CASSTGPIHEQYF.

V usage is TRBV10-1 and J usage is TRBJ2-1, with D possibly matching TRBD1 (6 bases). The CDR3 consists of 15 residues. Germline loops: CDR1 WNHNN, CDR2 SYGVQD (reference sequence). The ends were cut back, 2 bases at V and 10 bases at J, with 18 bases in the middle. CDR3 region: CASSEQPQGIGEQFF. In DNA form, the CDR3 reads TGCGCCAGCAGTGAGCAACCACAGGGAATCGGGGAGCAGTTCTTC.

The rearrangement links TRBV6-5 to TRBJ2-7; a weak D match, TRBD2 (6 bases). Per germline, CDR1 MNHEY and CDR2 SVGAGI. V was clipped by 6 bases and J by 7 bases, with 16 bases between them. The CDR3 loop spans 13 amino acids. The CDR3: CASRWEAQREQYF. The CDR3 coding sequence is TGTGCCAGCAGGTGGGAGGCCCAAAGGGAGCAGTACTTC.